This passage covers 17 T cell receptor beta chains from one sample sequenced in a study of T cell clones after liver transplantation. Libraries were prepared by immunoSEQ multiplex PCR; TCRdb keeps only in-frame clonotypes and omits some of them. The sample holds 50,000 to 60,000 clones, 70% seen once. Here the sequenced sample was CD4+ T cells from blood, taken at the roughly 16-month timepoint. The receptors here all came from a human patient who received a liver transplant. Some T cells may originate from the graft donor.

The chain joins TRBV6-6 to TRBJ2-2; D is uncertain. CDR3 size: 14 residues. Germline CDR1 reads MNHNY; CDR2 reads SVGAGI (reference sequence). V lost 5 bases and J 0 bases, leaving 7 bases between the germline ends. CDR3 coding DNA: TGTGCCAGCAGTCCGGGCCCGAACACCGGGGAGCTGTTTTTT. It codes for CASSPGPNTGELFF.

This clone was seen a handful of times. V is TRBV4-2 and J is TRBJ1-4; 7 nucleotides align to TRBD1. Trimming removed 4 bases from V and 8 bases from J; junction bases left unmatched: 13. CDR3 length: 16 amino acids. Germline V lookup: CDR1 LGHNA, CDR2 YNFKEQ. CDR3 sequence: CASSPSTGRLEEKLFF. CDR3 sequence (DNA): TGTGCCAGCAGCCCCTCGACAGGGAGGCTTGAAGAAAAACTGTTTTTT.

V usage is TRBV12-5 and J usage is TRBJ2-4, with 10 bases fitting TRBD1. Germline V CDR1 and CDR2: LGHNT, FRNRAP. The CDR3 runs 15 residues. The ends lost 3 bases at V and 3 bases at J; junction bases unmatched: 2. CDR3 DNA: TGTGCTAGTGGTTTCTGGACAGGGGGCAAAAACATTCAGTACTTC. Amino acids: CASGFWTGGKNIQYF.

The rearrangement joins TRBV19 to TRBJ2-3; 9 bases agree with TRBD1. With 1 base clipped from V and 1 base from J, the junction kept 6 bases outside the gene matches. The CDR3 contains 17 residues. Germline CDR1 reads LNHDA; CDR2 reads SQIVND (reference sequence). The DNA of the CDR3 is TGTGCCAGTAGTATAGCCACTAACAGGGGGCGCACAGATACGCAGTATTTT. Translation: CASSIATNRGRTDTQYF.

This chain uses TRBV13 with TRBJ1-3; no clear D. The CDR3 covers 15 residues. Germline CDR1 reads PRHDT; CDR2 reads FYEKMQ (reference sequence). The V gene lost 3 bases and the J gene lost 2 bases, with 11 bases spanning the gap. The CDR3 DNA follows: TGTGCCAGCAGCTTGGGCAGGTCTACTGGAAACACCATATATTTT. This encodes CASSLGRSTGNTIYF. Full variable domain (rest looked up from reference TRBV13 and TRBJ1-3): AAGVIQSPRHLIKEKRETATLKCYPIPRHDTVYWYQQGPGQDPQFLISFYEKMQSDKGSIPDRFSAQQFSDYHSELNMSSLELGDSALYFCASSLGRSTGNTIYFGEGSWLTVV.

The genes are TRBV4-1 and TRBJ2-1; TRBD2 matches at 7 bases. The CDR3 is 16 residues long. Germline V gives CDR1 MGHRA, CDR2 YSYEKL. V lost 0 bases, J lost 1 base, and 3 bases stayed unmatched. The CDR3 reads CASSQEKAGSYNEQFF. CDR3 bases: TGCGCCAGCAGCCAAGAAAAAGCGGGGTCCTACAATGAGCAGTTCTTC.

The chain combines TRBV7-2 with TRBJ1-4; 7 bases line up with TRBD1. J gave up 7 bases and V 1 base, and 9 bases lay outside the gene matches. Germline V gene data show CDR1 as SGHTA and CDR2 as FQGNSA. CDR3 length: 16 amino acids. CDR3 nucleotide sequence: TGTGCCAGCAGCTTAGACCCCGGGACAGATATTGAAAAACTGTTTTTT. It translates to CASSLDPGTDIEKLFF. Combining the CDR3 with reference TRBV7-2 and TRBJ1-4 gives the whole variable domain GAGVSQSPSNKVTEKGKDVELRCDPISGHTALYWYRQSLGQGLEFLIYFQGNSAPDKSGLPSDRFSAERTGGSVSTLTIQRTQQEDSAVYLCASSLDPGTDIEKLFFGSGTQLSVL.

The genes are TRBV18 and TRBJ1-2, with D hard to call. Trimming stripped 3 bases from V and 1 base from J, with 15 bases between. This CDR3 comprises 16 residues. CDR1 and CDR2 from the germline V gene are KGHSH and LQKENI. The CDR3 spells CASSPLERAVNYGYTF. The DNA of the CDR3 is TGTGCCAGCTCACCGCTTGAGAGGGCGGTTAACTATGGCTACACCTTC.

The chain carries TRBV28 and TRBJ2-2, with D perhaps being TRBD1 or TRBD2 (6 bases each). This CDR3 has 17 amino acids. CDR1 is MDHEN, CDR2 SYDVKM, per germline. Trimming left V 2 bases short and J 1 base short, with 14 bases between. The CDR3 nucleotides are TGTGCCAGCAGTTTAGGAGGGCAGGGGATGAACACCGGGGAGCTGTTTTTT. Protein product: CASSLGGQGMNTGELFF.

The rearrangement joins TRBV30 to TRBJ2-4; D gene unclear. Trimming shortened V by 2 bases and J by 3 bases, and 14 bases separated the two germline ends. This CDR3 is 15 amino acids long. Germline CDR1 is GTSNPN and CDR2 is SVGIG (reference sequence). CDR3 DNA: TGTGCCTGGAGTCAGGCGGATTTGGTCAAAAACATTCAGTACTTC. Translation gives CAWSQADLVKNIQYF.

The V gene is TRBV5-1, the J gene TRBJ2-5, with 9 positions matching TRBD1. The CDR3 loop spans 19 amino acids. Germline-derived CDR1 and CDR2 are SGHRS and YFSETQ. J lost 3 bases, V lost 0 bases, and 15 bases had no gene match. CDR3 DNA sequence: TGCGCCAGCAGCTTGGGCATGAACACCGGGACAGGGTCGAAAGAGACCCAGTACTTC. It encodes CASSLGMNTGTGSKETQYF.

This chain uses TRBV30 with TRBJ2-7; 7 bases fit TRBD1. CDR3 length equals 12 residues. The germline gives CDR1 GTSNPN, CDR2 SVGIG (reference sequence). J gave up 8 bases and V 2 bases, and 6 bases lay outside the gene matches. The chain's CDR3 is CAWSRLQGQQYF. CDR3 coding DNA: TGTGCCTGGAGTCGATTACAGGGGCAGCAGTACTTC.

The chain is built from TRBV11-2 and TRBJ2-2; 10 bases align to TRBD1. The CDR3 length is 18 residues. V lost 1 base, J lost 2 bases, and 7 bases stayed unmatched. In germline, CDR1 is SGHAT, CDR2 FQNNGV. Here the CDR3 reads CASSLVEGTGVNTGELFF. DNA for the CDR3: TGTGCCAGCAGCTTAGTGGAGGGGACAGGGGTAAACACCGGGGAGCTGTTTTTT.

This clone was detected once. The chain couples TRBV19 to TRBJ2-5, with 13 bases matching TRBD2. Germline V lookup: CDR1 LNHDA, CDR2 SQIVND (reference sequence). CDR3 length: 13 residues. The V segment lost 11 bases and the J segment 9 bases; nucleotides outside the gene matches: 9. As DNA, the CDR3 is TGTGCCTCAAGGGGCGGACTAGCGGGAGCCCAGTACTTC. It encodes CASRGGLAGAQYF.

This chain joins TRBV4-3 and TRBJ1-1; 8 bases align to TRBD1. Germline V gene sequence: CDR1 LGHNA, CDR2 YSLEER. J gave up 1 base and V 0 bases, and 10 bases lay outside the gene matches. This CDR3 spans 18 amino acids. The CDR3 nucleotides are TGCGCCAGCAGCCAAGATATAGGAGGGACAGGAGGGAACACTGAAGCTTTCTTT. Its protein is CASSQDIGGTGGNTEAFF.

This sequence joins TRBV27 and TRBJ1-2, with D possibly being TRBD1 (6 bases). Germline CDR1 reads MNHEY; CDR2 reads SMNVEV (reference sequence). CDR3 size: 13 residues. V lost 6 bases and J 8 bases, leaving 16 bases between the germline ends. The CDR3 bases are TGTGCCAGCAGGGACAGCTTCGTGGGAGGCTACACCTTC. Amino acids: CASRDSFVGGYTF.

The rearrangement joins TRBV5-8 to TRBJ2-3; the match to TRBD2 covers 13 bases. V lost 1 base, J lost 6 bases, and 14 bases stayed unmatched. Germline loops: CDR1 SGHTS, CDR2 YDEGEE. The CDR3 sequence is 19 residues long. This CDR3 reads CASSLFALTGTSGTDTQYF. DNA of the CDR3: TGTGCCAGCAGCTTGTTTGCCTTAACCGGGACTAGCGGGACTGATACGCAGTATTTT.